The sequence of this T cell receptor beta chain was determined in a study of response to subunit inactivated influenza vaccine. One entry per CDR3 protein results from TCRdb running MiXCR on the RT-PCR reads. This sample has under 800,000 distinct CDR3 sequences, with about 15% found just once. This clonotype came up many times. CDR1 and CDR2 (germline): DFQATT, SNEGSKA (reference sequence). V was cut by 3 bases and J by 5 bases, with 8 bases left in between. The CDR3 length is 12 residues. This TCR was sampled from a man aged 50 to 60 who received an inactivated influenza vaccine. The sequencing here drew on PBMCs from blood, taken around 15 days before vaccination. The chain is built from TRBV20-1 and TRBJ1-5, with a tentative D call TRBD1 (5 bases). The CDR3 protein is CSASVGDQPQHF. CDR3 DNA: TGCAGTGCTAGTGTGGGGGATCAGCCCCAGCATTTT.